Presented here are 27 T cell receptor beta chains from one specimen sequenced in a study of regulatory T cells in long-lasting Graves disease. Library construction for TCR beta used iRepertoire HTBI primers and Arm-PCR of CDR3 regions. One entry per CDR3 protein results from TCRdb running MiXCR on the multiplex PCR reads. The sample lists a few hundred thousand distinct CDR3 sequences; less than 30% were seen once. Time point specified: persistent/refractory GD, antithyroid drugs over 5 years with positive TRAb. RNA isolated from PBMCs was used to make the TCR library. This sample comprised peripheral blood mononuclear cells (PBMCs), obtained when the disease was refractory, from a patient treated with antithyroid drugs. These receptors originate from a middle-aged woman with Graves disease.

The genes are TRBV27 and TRBJ2-1; D not resolved. The V and J ends lost 6 bases and 0 bases respectively, with 15 bases between them. Germline V CDR1 and CDR2: MNHEY, SMNVEV (reference sequence). CDR3 length: 16 amino acids. The CDR3 sequence is CASRPLTGSSYNEQFF. CDR3 coding DNA: TGTGCCAGCAGGCCCCTAACGGGTTCCTCCTACAATGAGCAGTTCTTC.

J is TRBJ2-3 and V is TRBV28, with TRBD2 identical over 12 bases. V lost 3 bases and J lost 4; bases outside the gene matches: 14. CDR1 and CDR2 from the germline V gene are MDHEN and SYDVKM. The CDR3 is 19 residues long. CDR3 in DNA: TGTGCCAGCAGTTTGAGCCAGATTACGACTAGCGGGAGACCAGATACGCAGTATTTT. Its translation: CASSLSQITTSGRPDTQYF.

The table lists this clonotype with many counts. The chain uses TRBV28 and TRBJ2-3, with TRBD2 matching over 7 bases. Germline V CDR1 and CDR2: MDHEN, SYDVKM. The J segment lost 2 bases and the V segment lost 2 bases, leaving 7 bases of the junction unmatched. The CDR3 covers 16 residues. CDR3 DNA: TGTGCCAGCAGTTTAGATATGGCGGGAGCCACAGATACGCAGTATTTT. It yields the protein CASSLDMAGATDTQYF.

This clonotype was picked up a small number of times. The gene calls are TRBV6-5 and TRBJ2-7; no clear D gene. Germline V gives CDR1 MNHEY, CDR2 SVGAGI. Trimming pared 3 bases from V and 3 bases from J, leaving 15 bases between. The CDR3 loop spans 15 amino acids. The CDR3 region has the DNA TGTGCCAGCAGTTATACAACCCCTCTAATCTACGAGCAGTACTTC. It yields the protein CASSYTTPLIYEQYF.

The V call is TRBV10-2, the J call TRBJ1-1, with unresolved D. Trimming pared 4 bases from V and 6 bases from J, leaving 9 bases between. The germline V gene has CDR1 WSHSY and CDR2 SAAADI. The CDR3 length is 12 residues. The CDR3 reads CASSGTSAEAFF. CDR3 bases: TGCGCCAGCAGTGGGACTTCTGCTGAAGCTTTCTTT.

This chain uses TRBV3-1 with TRBJ2-7; 9 bases match TRBD2. V gave up 7 bases and J gave up 4 bases; unmatched junction bases: 8. Germline CDR1 and CDR2: LGHDT and YNNKEL (reference sequence). CDR3 length equals 14 residues. CDR3 sequence (DNA): TGTGCCAGCAAATCAAGCGGGAGGATATACGAGCAGTACTTC. Amino acid sequence: CASKSSGRIYEQYF.

The J gene is TRBJ2-7, the V gene TRBV7-3; TRBD2 agrees at 11 bases. The CDR3 spans 14 residues. Germline V lookup: CDR1 SGHTA, CDR2 FQGTGA. V dropped 5 bases and J dropped 6; count of bases not matched to a gene: 6. The CDR3 DNA follows: TGTGCCAGCAGCCCAACTAGCGGGAGTTTCGAGCAGTACTTC. Amino acids: CASSPTSGSFEQYF.

The genes are TRBV11-2 and TRBJ2-6; no clear D. V was cut by 7 bases and J by 2 bases, with 9 bases left in between. The germline gives CDR1 SGHAT, CDR2 FQNNGV. CDR3 length: 14 amino acids. The CDR3 here is CASIKTAGANVLTF. CDR3 DNA: TGTGCCAGCATCAAAACAGCTGGGGCCAACGTCCTGACTTTC.

This clonotype showed up just a few times. The chain couples TRBV20-1 to TRBJ1-5; no definite D call. The V and J ends lost 5 bases and 4 bases respectively, with 15 bases between them. In germline, CDR1 is DFQATT, CDR2 SNEGSKA (reference sequence). CDR3 size: 14 residues. CDR3 protein: CSAGRATPNQPQHF. CDR3 nucleotide sequence: TGCAGTGCTGGAAGGGCCACCCCAAATCAGCCCCAGCATTTT.

Comment on this clonotype: Given the absence of the conserved phenylalanine or tryptophan at the CDR3 end, a read error is likely. This sequence joins TRBV11-2 and TRBJ2-3, with D tentatively TRBD1 or TRBD2 (6 bases each). Germline V gives CDR1 SGHAT, CDR2 FQNNGV. V lost 6 bases and J lost 4, with 14 bases in between. This CDR3 has 14 residues. CDR3 loop: CASRKGGKPDTQYL. In DNA form, the CDR3 reads TGTGCCAGCAGGAAGGGGGGAAAGCCAGATACGCAGTATCTT.

V usage is TRBV4-1 and J usage is TRBJ2-5, with 10 bases identical to TRBD2. This CDR3 comprises 17 residues. The V gene end was trimmed by 1 base and the J gene end by 1 base; junction bases not matched to a gene: 6. The germline V gene has CDR1 MGHRA and CDR2 YSYEKL. CDR3 region: CASSQVLAGAVQETQYF. The DNA of the CDR3 is TGCGCCAGCAGCCAAGTCCTAGCGGGAGCTGTCCAAGAGACCCAGTACTTC.

V usage is TRBV15 and J usage is TRBJ2-3; possibly TRBD2 for D (5 bases). Trimming stripped 5 bases from V and 5 bases from J, with 23 bases between. Per the germline V gene, CDR1 is LNHNV and CDR2 is YYDKDF (reference sequence). The CDR3 consists of 17 residues. Here the CDR3 DNA reads TGTGCCACCAGCGGAAGGAGCGGCCCATCTGCTAGAGATACGCAGTATTTT. Protein sequence: CATSGRSGPSARDTQYF.

The rearrangement uses TRBV29-1 and TRBJ2-1, with unresolved D. Germline lookup yields CDR1 SQVTM and CDR2 ANQGSEA. CDR3 size: 12 residues. Deletions cut 7 bases from V and 0 bases from J, with 7 bases between. The CDR3 here is CSGSSSYNEQFF. Written as DNA, the CDR3 is TGCAGCGGGAGCAGCTCCTACAATGAGCAGTTCTTC.

This chain connects TRBV5-6 to TRBJ1-5, with D maybe TRBD1 (5 bases). V lost 4 bases and J lost 6, with 23 bases in between. Germline V CDR1 and CDR2: SGHDT, YYEEEE. This CDR3 has 17 amino acids. DNA for the CDR3: TGTGCCAGCAGCCCCGAAGGGCCTGGGGGTGGGGGTCAGCCCCAGCATTTT. Its protein is CASSPEGPGGGGQPQHF.

The rearrangement links TRBV20-1 to TRBJ1-2; TRBD1 is a possible D gene (5 bases). The CDR3 spans 14 residues. Trimming left V 3 bases short and J 5 bases short, with 16 bases between. Per germline, CDR1 DFQATT and CDR2 SNEGSKA (reference sequence). Here the CDR3 reads CSARPAGRSYGYTF. The CDR3, as DNA: TGCAGTGCTAGGCCTGCGGGACGGAGTTATGGCTACACCTTC.

This clonotype has more than one count but fewer than ten. This chain uses TRBV7-9 with TRBJ2-5; D tentatively fits TRBD1 or TRBD2 (7 bases each). This CDR3 has 14 amino acids. Germline V gene sequence: CDR1 SEHNR, CDR2 FQNEAQ (reference sequence). V was clipped by 5 bases and J by 5 bases, with 15 bases between them. The CDR3 DNA is TGTGCCAGCAGCGCAGGGGGGGCTGGGGAGACCCAGTACTTC. Its translation is CASSAGGAGETQYF.

The table lists this clonotype with many counts. The chain employs TRBV20-1 and TRBJ1-5, with D perhaps matching TRBD1 (5 bases). Germline CDR1 reads DFQATT; CDR2 reads SNEGSKA (reference sequence). CDR3 length: 11 residues. In DNA, the CDR3 is TGCAGCGGCGGGGGAAATCAGCCCCAGCATTTT. It specifies CSGGGNQPQHF.

The count of this clonotype is one. This rearrangement joins TRBV4-2 to TRBJ2-7; D may be TRBD1 (6 bases). The CDR3 runs to 15 residues. The germline V gene encodes CDR1 LGHNA and CDR2 YNFKEQ. Trimming took 0 bases from V and 2 from J, leaving 11 bases between them. In nucleotides, the CDR3 is TGTGCCAGCAGCCAAGAAGGGACACCGACCTACGAGCAGTACTTC. The encoded protein is CASSQEGTPTYEQYF.

At least ten counts were recorded for this clonotype. The chain is built from TRBV28 and TRBJ1-1, with D unresolved. V lost 7 bases and J lost 0, with 6 bases in between. In germline, CDR1 is MDHEN, CDR2 SYDVKM. The CDR3 extends over 12 amino acids. CDR3 DNA sequence: TGTGCCAGCACCGATTTGAACACTGAAGCTTTCTTT. Amino acids: CASTDLNTEAFF.

This rearrangement joins TRBV9 to TRBJ1-1, with 9 bases that match TRBD1. Germline lookup yields CDR1 SGDLS and CDR2 YYNGEE. The CDR3 totals 15 residues. J lost 4 bases, V lost 2 bases, and 6 bases had no gene match. CDR3 nucleotide sequence: TGTGCCAGCAGCGTGTTGGGACAGGGTGGCACTGAAGCTTTCTTT. This translates into CASSVLGQGGTEAFF.

This clonotype showed up many times. The chain couples TRBV15 to TRBJ1-1, with D possibly being TRBD1 (6 bases). This CDR3 has 13 amino acids. Per germline, CDR1 LNHNV and CDR2 YYDKDF (reference sequence). Between the trimmed V and J ends, which lost 8 bases and 4 bases, there was a span of 14 bases. In DNA form, the CDR3 reads TGTGCCACCCGCCGGAGGGGGACCACTGAAGCTTTCTTT. Protein: CATRRRGTTEAFF.

V and J are TRBV20-1 and TRBJ2-7; tentative D call: TRBD2 (5 bases). The V gene's germline CDR1 is DFQATT and CDR2 SNEGSKA (reference sequence). V was trimmed by 0 bases and J by 2 bases, leaving 11 bases between them. The CDR3 consists of 14 residues. The CDR3 here is CSARDPGSPYEQYF. The CDR3 bases are TGCAGTGCTAGAGACCCGGGAAGCCCCTACGAGCAGTACTTC.

About this clonotype: A read error is possible here, since a much larger clone lies one base away. The chain links TRBV11-2 to TRBJ2-4; TRBD2 might be the D (5 bases). This CDR3 is 15 amino acids long. From germline, CDR1 is SGHAT and CDR2 FQNNGV. The CDR3: CASSLVGLANNIQYF. The CDR3 DNA is TGTGCCAGCAGCTTAGTAGGTCTAGCCAACAACATTCAGTACTTC.

The sample holds a few counts of this clonotype. J is TRBJ2-7 and V is TRBV4-1; D is undetermined. Germline loops: CDR1 MGHRA, CDR2 YSYEKL. This CDR3 has 14 residues. V was clipped by 3 bases and J by 3 bases, with 12 bases between them. For the CDR3, the DNA is TGCGCCAGCAGCCAGACTCCGGTGGGCTACGAGCAGTACTTC. Protein product: CASSQTPVGYEQYF.

This clonotype was counted ten times or more. This chain uses TRBV2 with TRBJ1-1; D is unresolved. Germline V gene lookup returns CDR1 SNHLY and CDR2 FYNNEI. Trimming took off 7 bases at V and 3 bases at J, with 15 bases between the two ends. The CDR3 totals 14 residues. This CDR3 reads CASTLGEGYTEAFF. CDR3 DNA: TGTGCCAGCACCCTCGGAGAGGGATACACTGAAGCTTTCTTT. The full variable domain, in which reference TRBV2 and TRBJ1-1 provide the parts outside the CDR3, is EPEVTQTPSHQVTQMGQEVILRCVPISNHLYFYWYRQILGQKVEFLVSFYNNEISEKSEIFDDQFSVERPDGSNFTLKIRSTKLEDSAMYFCASTLGEGYTEAFFGQGTRLTVV.

The rearrangement joins TRBV4-1 to TRBJ1-1; a possible D gene is TRBD1 (6 bases). This CDR3 contains 17 residues. The V gene's germline CDR1 is MGHRA and CDR2 YSYEKL. Trimming removed 1 base from V and 6 bases from J, with 21 bases in between. The CDR3 nucleotides are TGCGCCAGCAGCCAAGGCCCAGACAGGTGGGGGGGGGCTGAAGCTTTCTTT. It translates to CASSQGPDRWGGAEAFF.

In its sample, this clonotype was seen many times. The chain has TRBV2 and TRBJ2-7; weak D call: TRBD2 (6 bases). The CDR3 is 13 residues long. V gave up 10 bases and J gave up 4 bases, with 17 bases separating them. CDR1 and CDR2 from the germline V gene are SNHLY and FYNNEI. This CDR3 is CAKRQPSAYEQYF. The DNA of the CDR3 is TGTGCCAAGCGGCAACCTAGCGCATACGAGCAGTACTTC. Based on the CDR3 plus reference TRBV2 and TRBJ2-7, the full variable domain is EPEVTQTPSHQVTQMGQEVILRCVPISNHLYFYWYRQILGQKVEFLVSFYNNEISEKSEIFDDQFSVERPDGSNFTLKIRSTKLEDSAMYFCAKRQPSAYEQYFGPGTRLTVT.